This TCR beta chain was identified in a study of PD-1 blockade in classical Hodgkin lymphoma. Some clones are missing from TCRdb's copy, which holds only in-frame ones; the method was immunoSEQ multiplex PCR. The profile shows around 15,000 clones, around 90% of them singletons. Stated time point: cycle 4 day 1 (C4D1), after six to seven weeks of nivolumab. Exposure to brentuximab vedotin varied, and each patient had relapsed following autologous stem cell transplantation. Thawed PBMCs were subjected to magnetic negative selection, which yielded isolated CD8+ T cells. Germline V gene sequence: CDR1 MNHNY, CDR2 SVGAGI (reference sequence). The CDR3 has 11 amino acids. Between the trimmed V and J ends, which lost 7 bases and 6 bases, there was a span of 6 bases.

The source is a human donor with classical Hodgkin lymphoma. The material sequenced was CD8+ T cells from blood, taken before the fourth cycle of nivolumab. J is TRBJ2-2 and V is TRBV6-6; no clear D gene. The CDR3 reads CASTTPGELFF. DNA for the CDR3: TGTGCCAGCACCACACCCGGGGAGCTGTTTTTT.